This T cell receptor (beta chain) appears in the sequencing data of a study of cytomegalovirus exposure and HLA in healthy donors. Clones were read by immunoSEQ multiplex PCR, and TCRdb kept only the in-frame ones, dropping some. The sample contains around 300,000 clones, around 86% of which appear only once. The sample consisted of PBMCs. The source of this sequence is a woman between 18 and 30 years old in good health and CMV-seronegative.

CDR3 region: CAISPGLGGTGELFF. The CDR3 nucleotides read TGTGCCATCAGTCCCGGACTTGGGGGGACCGGGGAGCTGTTTTTT. V usage is TRBV10-3 and J usage is TRBJ2-2; TRBD2 is a possible D gene (6 bases). Between the trimmed V and J ends, which lost 5 bases and 5 bases, there was a span of 15 bases. Germline CDR1 is ENHRY and CDR2 is SYGVKD. This CDR3 region has 15 residues.